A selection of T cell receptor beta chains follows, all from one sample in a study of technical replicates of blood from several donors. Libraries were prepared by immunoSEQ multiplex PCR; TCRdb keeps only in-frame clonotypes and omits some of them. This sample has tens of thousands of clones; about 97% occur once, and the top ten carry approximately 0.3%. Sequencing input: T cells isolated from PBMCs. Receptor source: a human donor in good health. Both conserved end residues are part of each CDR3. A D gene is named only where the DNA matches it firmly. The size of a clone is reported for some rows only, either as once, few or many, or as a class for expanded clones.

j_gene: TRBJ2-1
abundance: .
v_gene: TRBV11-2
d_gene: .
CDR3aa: CASSPISGSSYNEQFF
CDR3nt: TGTGCCAGCAGCCCAATTAGCGGTAGCTCCTACAATGAGCAGTTCTTC

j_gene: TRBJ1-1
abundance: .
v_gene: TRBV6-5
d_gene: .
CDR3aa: CASSYGETGPEAFF
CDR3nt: TGTGCCAGCAGTTACGGTGAGACGGGTCCTGAAGCTTTCTTT

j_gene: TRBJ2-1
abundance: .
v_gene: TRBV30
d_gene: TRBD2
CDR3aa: CAYLAGPYNEQFF
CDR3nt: TGTGCCTACCTAGCGGGCCCCTACAATGAGCAGTTCTTC

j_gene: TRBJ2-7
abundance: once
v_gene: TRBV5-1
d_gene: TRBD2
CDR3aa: CASSLVSSGSDEQYF
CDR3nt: TGCGCCAGCAGCTTGGTATCTAGCGGGAGTGATGAGCAGTACTTC

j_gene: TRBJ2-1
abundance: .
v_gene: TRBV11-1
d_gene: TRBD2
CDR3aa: CASNLGTSFSPYNEQFF
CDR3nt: TGTGCCAGCAACCTTGGGACTAGTTTTAGCCCCTACAATGAGCAGTTCTTC

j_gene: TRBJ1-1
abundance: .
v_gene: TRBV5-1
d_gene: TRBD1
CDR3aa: CASSLSGGTAFF
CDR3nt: TGCGCCAGCAGCTTGTCAGGGGGCACAGCTTTCTTT

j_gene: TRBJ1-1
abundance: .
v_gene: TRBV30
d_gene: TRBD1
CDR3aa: CAWSPTGAEAFF
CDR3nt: TGTGCCTGGAGTCCCACAGGGGCTGAAGCTTTCTTT

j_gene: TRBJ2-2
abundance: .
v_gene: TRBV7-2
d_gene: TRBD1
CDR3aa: CASSNGQGTGELFF
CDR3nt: TGTGCCAGCAGCAACGGACAGGGCACCGGGGAGCTGTTTTTT

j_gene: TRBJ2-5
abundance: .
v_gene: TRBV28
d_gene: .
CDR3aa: CASSSGHMKGKETQYF
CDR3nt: TGTGCCAGCAGTTCCGGACACATGAAGGGGAAAGAGACCCAGTACTTC

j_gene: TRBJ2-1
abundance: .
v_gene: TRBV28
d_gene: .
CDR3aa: CASSSRVSYNEQFF
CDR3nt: TGTGCCAGCAGTTCCAGGGTCTCCTACAATGAGCAGTTCTTC

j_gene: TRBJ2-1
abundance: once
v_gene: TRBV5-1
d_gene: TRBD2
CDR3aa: CASSQLDGLAGRGEQFF
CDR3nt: TGCGCCAGCAGCCAGCTTGATGGTCTAGCGGGTCGCGGTGAGCAGTTCTTC

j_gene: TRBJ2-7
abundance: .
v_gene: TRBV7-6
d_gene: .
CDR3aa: CASSVRRGDYEQYF
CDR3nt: TGTGCCAGCAGCGTACGACGGGGAGACTACGAGCAGTACTTC

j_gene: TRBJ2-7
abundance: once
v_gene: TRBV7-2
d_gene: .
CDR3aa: CASSLAHSSYEQYF
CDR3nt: TGTGCCAGCAGCTTAGCGCACAGCTCCTACGAGCAGTACTTC

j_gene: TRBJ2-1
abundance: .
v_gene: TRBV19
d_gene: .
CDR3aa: CASNEGVYNEQFF
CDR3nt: TGTGCCAGTAACGAGGGAGTGTACAATGAGCAGTTCTTC

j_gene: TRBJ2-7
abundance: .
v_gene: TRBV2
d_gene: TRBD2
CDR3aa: CASSVGLAGSYEQYF
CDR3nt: TGTGCCAGCAGTGTTGGACTAGCGGGAAGCTACGAGCAGTACTTC

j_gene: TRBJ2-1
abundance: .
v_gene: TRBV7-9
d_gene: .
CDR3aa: CASTQRSVYNEQFF
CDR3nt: TGTGCCAGCACCCAGAGGAGTGTATACAATGAGCAGTTCTTC

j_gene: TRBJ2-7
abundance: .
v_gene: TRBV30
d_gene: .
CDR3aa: CAWKRTIYEQYF
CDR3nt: TGTGCCTGGAAAAGGACTATCTACGAGCAGTACTTC

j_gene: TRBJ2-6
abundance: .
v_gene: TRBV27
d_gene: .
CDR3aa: CASSYISGANVLTF
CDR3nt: TGTGCCAGCAGCTATATATCTGGGGCCAACGTCCTGACTTTC

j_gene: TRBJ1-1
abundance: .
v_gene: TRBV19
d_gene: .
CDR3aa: CASSLRTANTEAFF
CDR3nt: TGTGCCAGTAGCCTGAGGACAGCGAACACTGAAGCTTTCTTT

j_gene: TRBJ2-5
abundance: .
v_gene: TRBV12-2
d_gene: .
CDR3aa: CASLGGRREETQYF
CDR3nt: TGTGCAAGTCTCGGGGGGAGACGCGAAGAGACCCAGTACTTC

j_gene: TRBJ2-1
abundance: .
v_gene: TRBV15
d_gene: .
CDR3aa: CATSRDAVDNEQFF
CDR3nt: TGTGCCACCAGCAGAGACGCAGTGGACAATGAGCAGTTCTTC

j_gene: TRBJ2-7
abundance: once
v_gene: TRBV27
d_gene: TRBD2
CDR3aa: CASSLSSGSLTYEQYF
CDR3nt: TGTGCCAGCAGTCTTTCTAGCGGGAGCTTAACCTACGAGCAGTACTTC

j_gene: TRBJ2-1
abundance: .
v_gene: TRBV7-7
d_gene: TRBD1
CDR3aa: CASSIQPGQGMNEQFF
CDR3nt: TGTGCTAGCAGCATCCAACCGGGACAGGGAATGAATGAGCAGTTCTTC

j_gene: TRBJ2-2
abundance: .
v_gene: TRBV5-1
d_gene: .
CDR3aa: CASSLAGRVNTGELFF
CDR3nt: TGCGCCAGCAGCTTGGCAGGCAGAGTGAACACCGGGGAGCTGTTTTTT

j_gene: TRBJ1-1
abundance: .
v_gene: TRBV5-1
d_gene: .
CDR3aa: CASRQDLMNTEAFF
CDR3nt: TGCGCCAGCAGACAGGACCTCATGAACACTGAAGCTTTCTTT

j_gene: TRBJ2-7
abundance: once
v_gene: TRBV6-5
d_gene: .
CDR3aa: CASSYGTGIYEQYF
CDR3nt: TGTGCCAGCAGTTACGGGACTGGAATATACGAGCAGTACTTC

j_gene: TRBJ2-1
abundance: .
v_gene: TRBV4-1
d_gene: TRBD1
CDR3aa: CASSQEGTELNEQFF
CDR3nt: TGCGCCAGCAGCCAAGAAGGGACAGAGTTGAATGAGCAGTTCTTC

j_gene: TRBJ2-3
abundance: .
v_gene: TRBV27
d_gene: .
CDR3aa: CASSLGGTDTQYF
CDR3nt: TGTGCCAGCAGTTTAGGGGGGACAGATACGCAGTATTTT

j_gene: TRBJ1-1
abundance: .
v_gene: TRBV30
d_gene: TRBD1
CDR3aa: CAWSDTGGTEAFF
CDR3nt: TGTGCCTGGAGTGATACAGGGGGCACTGAAGCTTTCTTT